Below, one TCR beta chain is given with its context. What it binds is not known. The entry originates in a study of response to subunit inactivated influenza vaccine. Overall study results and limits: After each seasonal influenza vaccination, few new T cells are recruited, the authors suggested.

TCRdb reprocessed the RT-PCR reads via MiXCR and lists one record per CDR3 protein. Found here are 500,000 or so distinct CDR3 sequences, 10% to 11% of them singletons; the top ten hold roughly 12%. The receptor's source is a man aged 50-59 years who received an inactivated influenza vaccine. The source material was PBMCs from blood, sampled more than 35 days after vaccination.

This CDR3 is CASSPQRFPYEQYF. Written as DNA, the CDR3 is TGTGCCAGCAGTCCCCAGAGATTCCCCTACGAGCAGTACTTC. J is TRBJ2-7 and V is TRBV27; D not resolved. CDR1 is MNHEY, CDR2 SMNVEV, per germline (reference sequence). Deletions cut 5 bases from V and 2 bases from J, with 13 bases between. The length of the CDR3 is 14 residues.